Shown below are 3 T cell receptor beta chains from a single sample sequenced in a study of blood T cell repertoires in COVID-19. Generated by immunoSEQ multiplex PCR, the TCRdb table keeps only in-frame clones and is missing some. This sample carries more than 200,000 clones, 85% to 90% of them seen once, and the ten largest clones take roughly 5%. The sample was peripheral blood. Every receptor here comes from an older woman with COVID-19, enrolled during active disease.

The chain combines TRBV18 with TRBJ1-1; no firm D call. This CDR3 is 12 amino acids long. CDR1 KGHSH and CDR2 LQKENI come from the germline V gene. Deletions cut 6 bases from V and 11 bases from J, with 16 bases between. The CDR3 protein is CASSHPQGGAFF. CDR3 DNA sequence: TGTGCCAGCTCCCATCCCCAAGGAGGGGCTTTCTTT.

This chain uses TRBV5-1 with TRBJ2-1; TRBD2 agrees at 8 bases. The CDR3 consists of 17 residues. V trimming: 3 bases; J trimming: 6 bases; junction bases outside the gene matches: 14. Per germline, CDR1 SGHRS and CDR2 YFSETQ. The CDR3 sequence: CASSSRGPGLGGNEQFF. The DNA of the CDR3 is TGCGCCAGCAGCTCGAGAGGTCCGGGACTAGGCGGCAATGAGCAGTTCTTC.

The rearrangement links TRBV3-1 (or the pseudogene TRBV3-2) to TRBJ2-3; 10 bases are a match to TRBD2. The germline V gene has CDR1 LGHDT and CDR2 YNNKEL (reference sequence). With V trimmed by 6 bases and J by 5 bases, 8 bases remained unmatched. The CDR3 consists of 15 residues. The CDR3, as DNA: TGTGCCAGCAGACCGACTAGCGGGTACGGAGATACGCAGTATTTT. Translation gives CASRPTSGYGDTQYF.